This note documents a single TCR beta chain sequence. Antigen: not known. This CDR3 spans 13 amino acids. Germline V lookup: CDR1 SGHRS, CDR2 YFSETQ. The V and J ends lost 1 base and 3 bases respectively, with 5 bases between them. The sample belongs to a study of T cell responses to AZD1222 COVID-19 vaccine. Notes on the study in general: Nearly half of spike-specific TCRs reportedly go after variant regions that carry no mutations.

Profiled with immunoSEQ multiplex PCR; TCRdb holds only in-frame clones, not every one. Here the sample spans approximately 110,000 clones, 88% being singletons. The sequence derives from an adult in good health. Material: peripheral blood, obtained on day 0 of MenACWY control vaccination. The chain couples TRBV5-1 to TRBJ1-5; no clear D. DNA for the CDR3: TGCGCCAGCAGCTTGTCAGACAATCAGCCCCAGCATTTT. This gives the protein CASSLSDNQPQHF.